The clone carrying this TCR beta chain was counted only a few times. Its antigen is still unknown. The repertoire was sequenced with immunoSEQ multiplex PCR; TCRdb's copy has only in-frame clones and lacks some. Of about 64,000 clones in the sample, around 80% are singletons; the top ten hold 5%. V was cut by 0 bases and J by 10 bases, with 4 bases left in between. The length of the CDR3 is 11 residues. The germline gives CDR1 SEHNR, CDR2 FQNEAQ (reference sequence). The record originates from a study of OX40 agonist ivuxolimab in advanced cancers. Points from the study as a whole: Averaged across samples, CD8+ T cells carried more expanded clones than CD4+ did. What antigens the expanded peripheral T cells recognized was never established.

The gene calls are TRBV7-9 and TRBJ2-1; D is unclear. The sequence was obtained from an adult with an advanced solid tumor such as melanoma, head and neck, liver or kidney cancer. Specimen: CD4+ or CD8+ T cells sorted from blood, collected in a trial of the OX40 agonist ivuxolimab. The CDR3 here is CASSLAGEQFF. The CDR3 nucleotides read TGTGCCAGCAGCTTAGCAGGGGAGCAGTTCTTC.